A single sample gave rise to the 10 T cell receptor beta chains below, sequenced in a study of T cell changes during pregnancy in multiple sclerosis. Profiling relied on immunoSEQ multiplex PCR, and the TCRdb table lists in-frame clones only, not all of them. The sample holds about 120,000 clones, roughly 92% seen once. Sequenced here: peripheral blood, sampled before pregnancy. The source is a female donor with multiple sclerosis, enrolled in a pregnancy study.

V and J are TRBV2 and TRBJ1-1; D remains ambiguous. The CDR3 has 14 amino acids. The V end was cut by 5 bases, the J end by 8 bases, with 18 bases between. Germline V CDR1 and CDR2: SNHLY, FYNNEI. The DNA for the CDR3 is TGTGCCAGCAGTTTAGACGGACTTCCCCTCGAAGCTTTCTTT. As protein: CASSLDGLPLEAFF.

On this clone itself: The same CDR3 can be traced to other DNA sequences in this sample. CDR3: CASSYLEVATEAFF. In DNA form, the CDR3 reads TGTGCCAGCAGTTACTTAGAGGTCGCCACTGAAGCTTTCTTT. The chain links TRBV6-5 to TRBJ1-1, with no clear D. The germline V gene has CDR1 MNHEY and CDR2 SVGAGI. V was pared by 1 base and J by 4 bases, with 10 bases between. The CDR3 has 14 amino acids.

The rearrangement uses TRBV21-1 and TRBJ2-1; the table's D gene call, TRBD2, was not cross checked with the DNA. TRBV21-1 is listed as a pseudogene. The CDR3 runs 16 residues. CDR3 nucleotides: TGTGCCAGCAGCATCTCGCCCCGAACTGTTTACAATGAGCAGTTCTTC. Translating gives CASSISPRTVYNEQFF.

This clone has just one count. The J gene is TRBJ2-7, the V gene TRBV7-9; 11 positions agree with TRBD2. The germline V gene has CDR1 SEHNR and CDR2 FQNEAQ (reference sequence). The V segment lost 5 bases and the J segment 6 bases; nucleotides outside the gene matches: 12. CDR3 length: 16 residues. In DNA, the CDR3 is TGTGCCAGCAGCCACGTAGCGGGAGGGCCTTCTCCCGAGCAGTACTTC. Its protein is CASSHVAGGPSPEQYF.

The chain combines TRBV7-9 with TRBJ1-1, with D maybe TRBD1 (6 bases). The CDR3 runs to 13 residues. Trimming took off 1 base at V and 7 bases at J, with 10 bases between the two ends. Germline V CDR1 and CDR2: SEHNR, FQNEAQ (reference sequence). CDR3 DNA: TGTGCCAGCAGCTTAGTCACAGGGCTTGAAGCTTTCTTT. This sequence encodes CASSLVTGLEAFF.

The genes are TRBV7-3 and TRBJ1-1, with D perhaps matching TRBD1 (6 bases). Germline values: CDR1 SGHTA, CDR2 FQGTGA. The CDR3 is 12 amino acids. The V end was cut by 1 base, the J end by 8 bases, with 8 bases between. The chain's CDR3 is CASSLNRDEAFF. In nucleotides, the CDR3 is TGTGCCAGCAGCTTAAACAGGGACGAAGCTTTCTTT.

The V gene is TRBV28, the J gene TRBJ2-7; D is uncertain. Germline loops: CDR1 MDHEN, CDR2 SYDVKM. This CDR3 has 11 amino acids. With 2 bases removed from V and 4 bases from J, the gap between germline ends came to 3 bases. CDR3 coding DNA: TGTGCCAGCAGTTTACAGTACGAGCAGTACTTC. It yields the protein CASSLQYEQYF.

This sequence joins TRBV5-8 and TRBJ2-1; 7 nucleotides agree with TRBD1. This CDR3 has 18 residues. V was clipped by 6 bases and J by 0 bases; unmatched bases: 15. Per germline, CDR1 SGHTS and CDR2 YDEGEE. The CDR3 DNA follows: TGTGCCAGCACCTTTATGGGGACAGACTTTTTCTCCTACAATGAGCAGTTCTTC. Translated: CASTFMGTDFFSYNEQFF.

The chain is built from TRBV9 and TRBJ1-3; 10 nucleotides align to TRBD1. V shed 4 bases and J 3 bases; nucleotides not matched to a gene: 10. The CDR3 has 17 residues. Looked up from germline, CDR1 is SGDLS and CDR2 is YYNGEE. CDR3 region: CASSLHQTGGHGNTIYF. The CDR3 region has the DNA TGTGCCAGCAGCTTACACCAGACAGGGGGCCATGGAAACACCATATATTTT.

CDR3 amino acids: CASSFWGGPGAFF. The DNA for the CDR3 is TGTGCCAGCAGCTTTTGGGGGGGCCCTGGAGCTTTCTTT. The rearrangement links TRBV5-4 to TRBJ1-1, with a possible D match to TRBD1 (6 bases). The CDR3 has 13 amino acids. Germline assignment: CDR1 SGHNT and CDR2 YYREEE (reference sequence). V gave up 2 bases and J gave up 10 bases, with 15 bases separating them.